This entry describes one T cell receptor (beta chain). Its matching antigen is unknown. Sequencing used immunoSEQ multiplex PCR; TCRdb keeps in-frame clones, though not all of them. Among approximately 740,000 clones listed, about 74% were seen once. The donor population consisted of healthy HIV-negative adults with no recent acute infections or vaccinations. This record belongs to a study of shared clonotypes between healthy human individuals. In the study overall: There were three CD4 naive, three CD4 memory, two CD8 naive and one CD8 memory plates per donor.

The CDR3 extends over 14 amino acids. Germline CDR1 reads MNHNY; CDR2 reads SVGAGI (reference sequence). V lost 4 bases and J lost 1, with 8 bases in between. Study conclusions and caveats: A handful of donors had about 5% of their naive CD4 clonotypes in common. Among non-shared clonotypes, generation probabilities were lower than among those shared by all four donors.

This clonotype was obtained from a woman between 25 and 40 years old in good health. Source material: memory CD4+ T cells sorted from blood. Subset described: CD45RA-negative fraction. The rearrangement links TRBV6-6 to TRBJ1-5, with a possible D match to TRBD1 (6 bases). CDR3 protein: CASSSGGSNQPQHF. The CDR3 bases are TGTGCCAGCAGTTCGGGGGGCAGCAATCAGCCCCAGCATTTT.